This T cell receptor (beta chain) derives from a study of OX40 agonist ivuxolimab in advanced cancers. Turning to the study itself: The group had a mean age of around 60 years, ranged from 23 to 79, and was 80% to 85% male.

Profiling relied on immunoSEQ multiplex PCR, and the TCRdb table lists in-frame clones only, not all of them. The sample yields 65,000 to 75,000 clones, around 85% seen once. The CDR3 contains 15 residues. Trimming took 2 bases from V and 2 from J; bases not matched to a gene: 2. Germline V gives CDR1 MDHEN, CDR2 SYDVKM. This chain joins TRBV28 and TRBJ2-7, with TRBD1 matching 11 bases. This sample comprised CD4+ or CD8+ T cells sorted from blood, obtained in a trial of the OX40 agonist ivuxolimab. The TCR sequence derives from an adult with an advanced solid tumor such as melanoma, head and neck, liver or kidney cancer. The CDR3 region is CASSLTGQGAYEQYF. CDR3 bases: TGTGCCAGCAGTTTAACGGGACAGGGGGCCTACGAGCAGTACTTC. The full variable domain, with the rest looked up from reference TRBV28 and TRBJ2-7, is DVKVTQSSRYLVKRTGEKVFLECVQDMDHENMFWYRQDPGLGLRLIYFSYDVKMKEKGDIPEGYSVSREKKERFSLILESASTNQTSMYLCASSLTGQGAYEQYFGPGTRLTVT.